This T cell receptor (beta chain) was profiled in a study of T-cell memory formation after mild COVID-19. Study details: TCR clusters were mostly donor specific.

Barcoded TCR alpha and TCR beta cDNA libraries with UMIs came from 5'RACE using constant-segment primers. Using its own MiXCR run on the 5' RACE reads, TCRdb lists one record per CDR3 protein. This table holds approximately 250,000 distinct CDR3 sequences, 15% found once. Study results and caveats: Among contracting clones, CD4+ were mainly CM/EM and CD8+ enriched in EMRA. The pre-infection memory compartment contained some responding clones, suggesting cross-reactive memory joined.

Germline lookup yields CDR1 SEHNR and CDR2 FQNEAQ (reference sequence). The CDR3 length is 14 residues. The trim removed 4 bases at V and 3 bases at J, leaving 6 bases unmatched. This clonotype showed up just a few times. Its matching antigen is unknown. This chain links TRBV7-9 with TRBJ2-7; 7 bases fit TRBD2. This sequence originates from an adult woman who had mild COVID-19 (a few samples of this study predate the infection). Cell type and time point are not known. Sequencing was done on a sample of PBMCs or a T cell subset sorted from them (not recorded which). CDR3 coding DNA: TGTGCCAGCAGCTCGGGAGGAGGGCACTACGAGCAGTACTTC. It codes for CASSSGGGHYEQYF.